This T cell receptor (beta chain) was captured in a study of vaccination and CD4 T cells after COVID-19. By proportion, this clonotype is medium-sized. The antigen is unknown. Treatment defined: approximately 10-day PBMC culture with coronavirus spike peptide pools or control peptides (ViraFEST assay). Antigen-specific T cells were expanded with peptide pools by ViraFEST, and TCRs were then sequenced. Around 2 million PBMCs per well were cultured with roughly 9.2 IU/ml IL-2 and 9 to 10 ug/ml peptide pools. The Oncomine TCR Beta short-read assay sequenced DNA from cultured CD4+ T cells. Cultured CD4+ T cells were the source of extracted genomic DNA. TCRdb ran MiXCR on the PCR reads and lists one entry per CDR3 protein. The sample includes 3,500 to 4,000 distinct CDR3 sequences, more than 13% of them seen just once. This receptor was taken from a human donor who had recovered from COVID-19. The sample taken for sequencing was CD4+ T cells from blood, cultured in vitro.

DNA of the CDR3: TGTGCCAGCAGCGTAGAAGGCAGCGGGAGATTGGGTACGCAGTATTTT. It codes for CASSVEGSGRLGTQYF. The chain couples TRBV9 to TRBJ2-3; 8 positions match TRBD2. With V trimmed by 0 bases and J by 8 bases, 11 bases remained unmatched. The CDR3 length is 16 residues. Germline CDR1 reads SGDLS; CDR2 reads YYNGEE.